These T cell receptor beta chains were read from a single sample in a study of glioma-infiltrating T cells. Each CDR3 protein gets one entry after TCRdb re-called the multiplex PCR reads with MiXCR. The profile shows roughly 190,000 distinct CDR3 sequences, about 31% of them singletons. The specimen sequenced was glioma tissue, nonneoplastic brain tissue, or PBMCs (not recorded which). These receptors originate from a human donor with low-grade glioma or glioblastoma, undergoing nonglioma brain surgery, or in good health (not recorded which). CDR3s include the opening cysteine and the closing phenylalanine or tryptophan. A D gene is named only where the DNA matches it firmly. Some rows have no size entry. The others give once, few or many, or a class for an expanded clone.

DNA,CDR3,size,V,J,D
TGTGCCAGCAGAGGCGAATCCAGGGCTAACTATGGCTACACCTTC,CASRGESRANYGYTF,many,TRBV28,TRBJ1-2,-
TGTGCCAGCAGTACACCGGGACTAGTGCTCTACGAGCAGTACTTC,CASSTPGLVLYEQYF,-,TRBV12-3/TRBV12-4,TRBJ2-7,TRBD2
TGTGCCAGCAGTCCCGGGGGTAACTATGGCTACACCTTC,CASSPGGNYGYTF,many,TRBV14,TRBJ1-2,-
TGCAGCGTTGTGTGGACAGAAGCTTTCTTT,CSVVWTEAFF,many,TRBV29-1,TRBJ1-1,-
TGTGCCAGCAGAAGGGAGGGGGCGCAACACGGCTACACCTTC,CASRREGAQHGYTF,many,TRBV28,TRBJ1-2,TRBD1
TGTGCCAGCAGTTACCAAACTGAGGGATACGAGCAGTTCTTC,CASSYQTEGYEQFF,many,TRBV6-6,TRBJ2-1,-
TGTGCCAGAGTTTTCGATACGCAGTATTTT,CARVFDTQYF,many,TRBV27,TRBJ2-3,-
TGTGCCAGCAGCCAAAGGATGACAGCCCCCTACGAGCAGTACTTC,CASSQRMTAPYEQYF,many,TRBV3-1,TRBJ2-7,-
TGTGCCATCAGTGGGTGGACTAGCAAGCCCACGTTTAGCACAGATACGCAGTATTTT,CAISGWTSKPTFSTDTQYF,many,TRBV10-3,TRBJ2-3,TRBD2
TGTGCCAGCAGTTACTCGGCTAGCGGGAGGACAGATACGCAGTATTTT,CASSYSASGRTDTQYF,medium-sized,TRBV6-5,TRBJ2-3,TRBD2
TGTGCCAGCGGGGCTATCAGGGACCCTCACTTC,CASGAIRDPHF,many,TRBV6-1,TRBJ2-7,-
TGTGCCAGCAGTACGATCCGGGACAGGCGTAATGAAAAACTGTTTTTT,CASSTIRDRRNEKLFF,many,TRBV28,TRBJ1-4,TRBD1
TGTGCTAGTGGTTTGTCCTCTACAGGGAAAGAGACCCAGTACTTC,CASGLSSTGKETQYF,-,TRBV12-5,TRBJ2-5,-
TGCGCCAGCAGGCGGGGAAGGAGCTATGGCTACACCTTC,CASRRGRSYGYTF,-,TRBV5-1,TRBJ1-2,-
TGTGCCATCGCCGGACAGGGGGGACAGCCCCAGCATTTT,CAIAGQGGQPQHF,many,TRBV19,TRBJ1-5,TRBD1
TGTGCCAGCAGCCGAGACGGTGGTAACACCGGGGAGCTGTTTTTT,CASSRDGGNTGELFF,many,TRBV6-2/TRBV6-3,TRBJ2-2,-
TGCAGTGCCGTAACAGGGAGAACAGATACGCAGTATTTT,CSAVTGRTDTQYF,many,TRBV20-1,TRBJ2-3,-
TGTGCCTGGAGTTTAAATATGTACGAGCAGTACTTC,CAWSLNMYEQYF,few,TRBV30,TRBJ2-7,-
TGTGCCACCAGCAGAGATCTGGGGCAAGAGACCCAGTACTTC,CATSRDLGQETQYF,many,TRBV15,TRBJ2-5,-
TGCGCCAGCAGTGCCTCGACAGGATTATACGAGCAGTACTTC,CASSASTGLYEQYF,-,TRBV5-1,TRBJ2-7,-
TGCAGTGCTAGGGACGCTAGCGGGAGCAATGAGCAGTTCTTC,CSARDASGSNEQFF,many,TRBV20-1,TRBJ2-1,TRBD2
TGTGCCAGCAGTTCGGGACAGGGCGTAGACGAGCAGTACTTC,CASSSGQGVDEQYF,many,TRBV6-2/TRBV6-3,TRBJ2-7,TRBD1
TGTGCCAGTAGTATCCGGGCCCATCACACAGATACGCAGTATTTT,CASSIRAHHTDTQYF,few,TRBV19,TRBJ2-3,-
TGTGCCACCAGTGGCCCAGGGGGGATCAATGAGCAGTTCTTC,CATSGPGGINEQFF,many,TRBV24-1,TRBJ2-1,-
TGTGCCAGTATGGGGGGACACAATGAGCAGTTCTTC,CASMGGHNEQFF,many,TRBV19,TRBJ2-1,-
TGCAGTGCTATGTGGGGGGGAGGCACAGATACGCAGTATTTT,CSAMWGGGTDTQYF,many,TRBV20-1,TRBJ2-3,TRBD2
TGTGCCAGCTTACTAGCGGGGTACAATGAGCAGTTCTTC,CASLLAGYNEQFF,many,TRBV7-2,TRBJ2-1,TRBD2